Listed here are 12 T cell receptor beta chains from one sample, sequenced in a study of identical twins. TCRdb fed the 5' RACE reads into MiXCR, producing one record per CDR3 protein. The table has 550,000 to 700,000 distinct CDR3 sequences, about 20% seen once. Separately, the same data were catalogued under a study of T cells expressing NK-cell markers.

The sequenced sample consisted of PBMCs. The receptors derive from a woman aged 18 to 35 in good health.

In this sample, this clonotype turned up many times. The rearrangement uses TRBV12-3 or TRBV12-4 and TRBJ2-5; the match to TRBD2 covers 13 bases. The CDR3 runs 15 residues. After removal of 1 base from V and 5 bases from J, the junction contained 1 base not matched to a gene. The CDR3, as DNA: TGTGCCAGCAGTTTAGGGACTAGCGGGAGTGAGACCCAGTACTTC. Residues: CASSLGTSGSETQYF.

This clonotype was counted between two and nine times. CDR3: CASSFQTGDTEAFF. Written as DNA, the CDR3 is TGCGCCAGCAGCTTCCAAACAGGGGACACTGAAGCTTTCTTT. The chain uses TRBV5-1 and TRBJ1-1; 7 nucleotides match TRBD1. From germline, CDR1 is SGHRS and CDR2 YFSETQ. Trimming at V came to 2 bases and at J to 3 bases, leaving 4 bases not matched to a gene. The CDR3 runs to 14 residues.

This clonotype was counted between two and nine times. The V gene is TRBV10-1, the J gene TRBJ1-1, with D uncertain. Germline CDR1 reads WNHNN; CDR2 reads SYGVQD (reference sequence). This CDR3 region has 13 residues. The V gene lost 7 bases and the J gene lost 0 bases, with 9 bases spanning the gap. CDR3 sequence: CASKWALNTEAFF. In DNA form, the CDR3 reads TGCGCCAGCAAATGGGCTCTGAACACTGAAGCTTTCTTT.

The chain is built from TRBV7-9 and TRBJ2-1, with TRBD2 identical over 8 bases. Germline lookup yields CDR1 SEHNR and CDR2 FQNEAQ (reference sequence). This CDR3 is built from 17 residues. J was trimmed by 7 bases and V by 4 bases; bases with no gene match: 15. This CDR3 is CASSSSVRRAGVNEQFF. CDR3 sequence (DNA): TGTGCCAGCAGCTCCTCGGTAAGAAGAGCGGGGGTTAATGAGCAGTTCTTC.

This clonotype has just a few counts. V gene TRBV20-1 combines with J gene TRBJ1-1; D may be TRBD1 (6 bases). Germline-derived CDR1 and CDR2 are DFQATT and SNEGSKA (reference sequence). The length of the CDR3 is 12 residues. V lost 6 bases and J lost 4, with 12 bases in between. The CDR3 nucleotides read TGCAGTGCGCATCAGGGGTTCACTGAAGCTTTCTTT. This encodes CSAHQGFTEAFF.

This clonotype has only one observation. The rearrangement links TRBV18 to TRBJ1-3; perhaps TRBD1 as D (5 bases). The CDR3 loop spans 15 amino acids. The germline V gene has CDR1 KGHSH and CDR2 LQKENI. Trimming left V 4 bases short and J 0 bases short, with 10 bases between. The CDR3: CASSLGPNSGNTIYF. The CDR3, as DNA: TGTGCCAGCTCACTGGGACCGAACTCTGGAAACACCATATATTTT.

This clonotype came up a few times. This chain joins TRBV18 and TRBJ2-1; no firm D call. The V gene's germline CDR1 is KGHSH and CDR2 LQKENI. Trimming pared 4 bases from V and 9 bases from J, leaving 13 bases between. The length of the CDR3 is 13 residues. The chain's CDR3 is CASSQAVAGEQFF. The DNA of the CDR3 is TGTGCCAGCTCACAGGCCGTAGCTGGTGAGCAGTTCTTC.

The CDR3 region has the DNA TGCGCCAGCAGTGTCGCGGCTAGCGGCTACACCTTC. Protein: CASSVAASGYTF. The rearrangement uses TRBV10-2 and TRBJ1-2, with D unresolved. CDR3 size: 12 residues. CDR1 is WSHSY and CDR2 is SAAADI in the germline V gene. The V and J ends lost 4 bases and 8 bases respectively, with 11 bases between them.

The rearrangement uses TRBV5-1 and TRBJ2-3; no definite D call. CDR1 SGHRS and CDR2 YFSETQ come from the germline V gene. The V gene lost 1 base and the J gene lost 2 bases, with 11 bases spanning the gap. CDR3 length: 15 amino acids. The DNA for the CDR3 is TGCGCCAGCAGCTTGCTTATGACCGACACAGATACGCAGTATTTT. Protein sequence: CASSLLMTDTDTQYF.

This clonotype turned up a few times. The rearrangement uses TRBV10-3 and TRBJ1-1, with 7 bases lining up with TRBD1. The CDR3 spans 15 residues. After removal of 5 bases from V and 1 base from J, the junction contained 7 bases not matched to a gene. Per germline, CDR1 ENHRY and CDR2 SYGVKD. This chain's CDR3 is CAISPGQTTNTEAFF. In nucleotides, the CDR3 is TGTGCCATCAGTCCGGGACAGACAACGAACACTGAAGCTTTCTTT.

Many counts were recorded for this clonotype. The V call is TRBV29-1, the J call TRBJ2-7; 8 positions agree with TRBD2. J lost 4 bases, V lost 4 bases, and 6 bases had no gene match. Germline values: CDR1 SQVTM, CDR2 ANQGSEA. The CDR3 covers 13 residues. The CDR3 spells CSVGAGAIYEQYF. CDR3 DNA: TGCAGCGTTGGAGCGGGGGCCATATACGAGCAGTACTTC.

The chain combines TRBV7-9 with TRBJ2-6; the D is unclear. This CDR3 has 15 residues. Germline values: CDR1 SEHNR, CDR2 FQNEAQ (reference sequence). V lost 2 bases to trimming and J lost 0 bases, with 5 bases between them. Written as DNA, the CDR3 is TGTGCCAGCAGCTTACAGCGCTCTGGGGCCAACGTCCTGACTTTC. Translating it yields CASSLQRSGANVLTF.